These T cell receptor beta chains were read from a single sample in a study of cytomegalovirus exposure and HLA in healthy donors. Profiling relied on immunoSEQ multiplex PCR, and the TCRdb table lists in-frame clones only, not all of them. This table has some 110,000 clones, roughly 15% appearing once. Sequenced sample: PBMCs. These TCRs come from a female donor in good health and CMV-seronegative. CDR3s include the opening cysteine and the closing phenylalanine or tryptophan. D genes are given only for firm matches. Expanded clones are given a class, and other clones once, few, many or no size at all.

DNA	CDR3	V	J	D	size
TGTGCCAGCAGCGTAGGAGGGAGAGGCTCCTACGAGCAGTACTTC	CASSVGGRGSYEQYF	TRBV9	TRBJ2-7	NA	NA
TGTGCCAGCAGCTTAGCTTGGCGGGGCCAAGAGACCCAGTACTTC	CASSLAWRGQETQYF	TRBV7-9	TRBJ2-5	NA	NA
TGTGCCTGGAGTGTATTTGGGTCAAGGGGTGGAAACACCATATATTTT	CAWSVFGSRGGNTIYF	TRBV30	TRBJ1-3	NA	NA
TGTGCCAGCAGTTTATATCCTAGTGTCTTCACAGATACGCAGTATTTT	CASSLYPSVFTDTQYF	TRBV27	TRBJ2-3	NA	NA
TGTGCCAGCAGCTTGGCTTTCGGTGAAGGCTACACCTTC	CASSLAFGEGYTF	TRBV5-6	TRBJ1-2	NA	few
TGCGCCAGCAGCTTGGGCGTGCCAGGCTCTGGGGCCAACGTCCTGACTTTC	CASSLGVPGSGANVLTF	TRBV5-1	TRBJ2-6	NA	few
TGTGCCAGTACCAAGGACAGGGTGAACACTGAAGCTTTCTTT	CASTKDRVNTEAFF	TRBV19	TRBJ1-1	TRBD1	few
TGTGCCAGTAGTATTTTCCCCAACAAACGGGGGAGCACTGAAGCTTTCTTT	CASSIFPNKRGSTEAFF	TRBV19	TRBJ1-1	NA	NA
TGTGCCAGCAGCGGGTGGATACAGGGATACTCTGGGGCCAACGTCCTGACTTTC	CASSGWIQGYSGANVLTF	TRBV7-9	TRBJ2-6	NA	NA
TGTGCCATCGGAGGACAGCCACAAGAGACCCAGTACTTC	CAIGGQPQETQYF	TRBV6-1	TRBJ2-5	NA	NA
TGTGCCTGGAGTGGGACAGGGTTTTACGAGCAGTACTTC	CAWSGTGFYEQYF	TRBV30	TRBJ2-7	TRBD1	NA
TGTGCCAGCAGCAAACAAAGACAGAAATCCTACGAGCAGTACTTC	CASSKQRQKSYEQYF	TRBV21-1	TRBJ2-7	NA	NA
TGTGCCAGCAATCCCCCGGGACAGGGAACAGCTAACTATGGCTACACCTTC	CASNPPGQGTANYGYTF	TRBV28	TRBJ1-2	TRBD1	few
TGCGCCAGCAGCCAAGATCGCGGAGCGGGGGGGTACAATGAGCAGTTCTTC	CASSQDRGAGGYNEQFF	TRBV4-1	TRBJ2-1	TRBD2	few
TGTGCCAGCAGCTTAGCGGGAGAGTCTTACAATGAGCAGTTCTTC	CASSLAGESYNEQFF	TRBV13	TRBJ2-1	NA	few
TGTGCCAGCAGCTTAGAACTCAACACTGAAGCTTTCTTT	CASSLELNTEAFF	TRBV5-4	TRBJ1-1	NA	NA
TGTGCCAGCAGTTATCAGGGGGGTGGCACTGAAGCTTTCTTT	CASSYQGGGTEAFF	TRBV6-5	TRBJ1-1	TRBD1	NA
TGCGCCAGCAGCCATCCTACAGACGCGTCAGAAAACACTGAAGCTTTCTTT	CASSHPTDASENTEAFF	TRBV4-3	TRBJ1-1	NA	few
TGCGCCAGCAGCCTTGTTCTAGCGGGTGGAGATACGCAGTATTTT	CASSLVLAGGDTQYF	TRBV4-1	TRBJ2-3	TRBD2	few
TGTGCCAGCAGCCCGACAGCTAGCACAGATACGCAGTATTTT	CASSPTASTDTQYF	TRBV11-3	TRBJ2-3	NA	NA
TGTGCCAACTTAGGGTCGGGCAGGGGCACGGCCACCTTGGCCGGGGAGCTGTTTTTT	CANLGSGRGTATLAGELFF	TRBV19	TRBJ2-2	NA	NA
TGTGCCAGCAGCTCTCCCCAGACTAGCGGGAGGGCAGATACGCAGTATTTT	CASSSPQTSGRADTQYF	TRBV7-8	TRBJ2-3	TRBD2	few
TGCGCCAGCAGGACAGGGGGCGCGTACAATGAGCAGTTCTTC	CASRTGGAYNEQFF	TRBV5-1	TRBJ2-1	TRBD1	NA
TGTGCCAGCAGCTTAATGGGACACCACTCCTACGAGCAGTACTTC	CASSLMGHHSYEQYF	TRBV7-2	TRBJ2-7	NA	NA
TGTGCCAGCAGCGCAACTACCGGGACAGGGAACTCCTACGAGCAGTACTTC	CASSATTGTGNSYEQYF	TRBV9	TRBJ2-7	TRBD1	few
TGCGCCAGCGGACCCGGGACTCCTTCCTACGAGCAGTACTTC	CASGPGTPSYEQYF	TRBV4-1	TRBJ2-7	NA	NA
TGTGCCAGCAGCCCCCGCGGTGTTGGCTACGAGCAGTACTTC	CASSPRGVGYEQYF	TRBV5-4	TRBJ2-7	NA	NA
TGTGCCAGCAGCTTAGAGCCAGGGACCTACGAGCAGTACTTC	CASSLEPGTYEQYF	TRBV7-2	TRBJ2-7	NA	few
TGTGCCAGCCTCGGATCGTTGGGCAAGGATACGCAGTATTTT	CASLGSLGKDTQYF	TRBV6-1	TRBJ2-3	NA	few
TGTGCCAGCAGCTCGGGAGGGCGGGGAGATACGCAGTATTTT	CASSSGGRGDTQYF	TRBV5-4	TRBJ2-3	TRBD2	few
TGTGCCTGGACGGGACAGAGAAACACTGAAGCTTTCTTT	CAWTGQRNTEAFF	TRBV30	TRBJ1-1	TRBD1	NA
TGTGCCAGCAGCTTAGTCGGTCAGGGGGCACGAGCGTCCTACGAGCAGTACTTC	CASSLVGQGARASYEQYF	TRBV7-2	TRBJ2-7	TRBD1	NA
TGTGCCAGTAGGAAAGACAGGGTGAACACTGAAGCTTTCTTT	CASRKDRVNTEAFF	TRBV19	TRBJ1-1	TRBD1	few
TGTGCCAGCAGTTTCCCGGACAGTCGACTTTACAATGAGCAGTTCTTC	CASSFPDSRLYNEQFF	TRBV7-9	TRBJ2-1	NA	few
TGTGCCAGCAGCCAAGAAGGAGGTGGGGTAAGCGAGCAGTACTTC	CASSQEGGGVSEQYF	TRBV4-2	TRBJ2-7	NA	NA
TGTGCCAGCAGCTTAGAGTCATCTGGGGCCAACGTCCTGACTTTC	CASSLESSGANVLTF	TRBV7-3	TRBJ2-6	NA	few